The 8 T cell receptor beta chains below all came from one sample that was sequenced in a study of blood T cell repertoires in COVID-19 (TCRdb year 2020). Library prep was done by the immunoSEQ multiplex PCR assay. The table was pulled from immuneACCESS by TCRdb, which kept in-frame rearrangements only. Such tables lose some clones; where checked, under half of the loss comes from unresolved V genes, and the rest has no known cause. The sample table contains tens of thousands of clones; only one count was recorded for almost 85% of them. 16% of the sample lies in the top ten. The sequencing sample was made of peripheral blood. Source of these receptors: a man in his sixties with COVID-19, enrolled during active disease.

The rearrangement uses TRBV28 and TRBJ2-1, with 7 bases aligning to TRBD1. The CDR3 contains 15 residues. Looked up from germline, CDR1 is MDHEN and CDR2 is SYDVKM. The ends lost 4 bases at V and 5 bases at J; junction bases unmatched: 8. As DNA, the CDR3 is TGTGCCAGCAGTTCATCGGGACAGAGGAACAATGAGCAGTTCTTC. Residues: CASSSSGQRNNEQFF.

The V gene is TRBV30, the J gene TRBJ1-1; tentatively, D is TRBD1 (5 bases). Trimming took 3 bases from V and 0 from J, leaving 11 bases between them. The CDR3 consists of 14 residues. CDR1 GTSNPN and CDR2 SVGIG come from the germline V gene (reference sequence). Written as DNA, the CDR3 is TGTGCCTGGAGCCGGACAATAATGAACACTGAAGCTTTCTTT. Translated: CAWSRTIMNTEAFF.

CDR3 in amino acids: CASSLAPPGQGGGNTIYF. The CDR3 DNA reads as TGCGCCAGCAGCTTGGCCCCCCCGGGACAGGGGGGCGGAAACACCATATATTTT. The rearrangement uses TRBV5-1 and TRBJ1-3, with 11 bases fitting TRBD1. Germline CDR1 reads SGHRS; CDR2 reads YFSETQ. The ends lost 0 bases at V and 4 bases at J; junction bases unmatched: 9. The CDR3 consists of 18 residues.

This chain connects TRBV5-6 to TRBJ2-5; D is uncertain. The CDR3 consists of 13 residues. CDR1 is SGHDT, CDR2 YYEEEE, per germline. Trimming took 0 bases from V and 3 from J, leaving 6 bases between them. The CDR3 coding sequence is TGTGCCAGCAGCTTGGGTCTAGAAGAGACCCAGTACTTC. Translated, it gives CASSLGLEETQYF. The whole variable domain, remainder taken from reference TRBV5-6 and TRBJ2-5, is DAGVTQSPTHLIKTRGQQVTLRCSPKSGHDTVSWYQQALGQGPQFIFQYYEEEERQRGNFPDRFSGHQFPNYSSELNVNALLLGDSALYLCASSLGLEETQYFGPGTRLLVL.

The gene calls are TRBV13 and TRBJ2-7, with D perhaps matching TRBD2 (7 bases). CDR3 size: 15 residues. Germline V gene data show CDR1 as PRHDT and CDR2 as FYEKMQ (reference sequence). Trimming removed 5 bases at V and 5 bases at J, with 19 bases between. The CDR3 spells CASSLEGGGADEQYF. In DNA form, the CDR3 reads TGTGCCAGCAGCCTCGAGGGGGGGGGCGCCGACGAGCAGTACTTC.

CDR3 nucleotides: TGTGCCAGCAGCGTTAGCCCTAGCGGGGGGGCAGGTACCGGGGAGCTGTTTTTT. It yields the protein CASSVSPSGGAGTGELFF. The V call is TRBV9, the J call TRBJ2-2, with 12 bases identical to TRBD2. V lost 2 bases, J lost 5 bases, and 10 bases stayed unmatched. The CDR3 is made up of 18 amino acids. Per the germline V gene, CDR1 is SGDLS and CDR2 is YYNGEE.

The chain has TRBV28 and TRBJ2-1; 8 bases match TRBD2. CDR1 is MDHEN and CDR2 is SYDVKM in the germline V gene. J lost 4 bases, V lost 7 bases, and 3 bases had no gene match. This CDR3 is built from 13 residues. CDR3 nucleotide sequence: TGTGCCAGCACCGGGAGGGGTTACAATGAGCAGTTCTTC. This translates into CASTGRGYNEQFF.

This clone was seen a handful of times. For the CDR3, the DNA is TGTGCCATCACCAGGACACTCGATCAGCCCCAGCATTTT. It encodes CAITRTLDQPQHF. J is TRBJ1-5 and V is TRBV28; possible D gene TRBD1, 5 bases. Germline V gene lookup returns CDR1 MDHEN and CDR2 SYDVKM. Trimming pared 10 bases from V and 5 bases from J, leaving 15 bases between. The CDR3 is 13 residues long.